Below are 7 T cell receptor beta chains sequenced from a single sample in a study of regulatory T cells in long-lasting Graves disease. Regarding time point: persistent/refractory GD, antithyroid drugs over 5 years with positive TRAb. PBMC-extracted RNA yielded the TCR library. Library construction for TCR beta used iRepertoire HTBI primers and Arm-PCR of CDR3 regions. TCRdb re-called the multiplex PCR reads through MiXCR, storing one row per CDR3 protein. The table includes roughly 430,000 distinct CDR3 sequences, 20% to 25% detected once. The sample in question was peripheral blood mononuclear cells (PBMCs), obtained when the disease was refractory, from a patient treated with antithyroid drugs. The receptors come from a female donor with Graves disease.

The chain couples TRBV5-6 to TRBJ2-1; 9 bases are a match to TRBD2. The junction had 3 bases not matched to a gene; V was cut back by 4 bases and J by 4 bases. Germline V gene data show CDR1 as SGHDT and CDR2 as YYEEEE. The CDR3 spans 14 residues. The CDR3 sequence: CASSPTSGYNEQFF. Written as DNA, the CDR3 is TGTGCCAGCAGCCCGACTAGCGGATACAATGAGCAGTTCTTC.

This clonotype occurred many times. The DNA for the CDR3 is TGTGCCAGCAGATCAACCGGGACTAGCCGTTACGAGCAGTACTTC. Encoded protein: CASRSTGTSRYEQYF. This chain connects TRBV6-1 to TRBJ2-7, with TRBD2 identical over 9 bases. The V gene end was trimmed by 6 bases and the J gene end by 4 bases; junction bases not matched to a gene: 10. CDR1 and CDR2 from the germline V gene are MNHNS and SASEGT. The CDR3 has 15 amino acids.

This clonotype has a handful of counts. A much more abundant neighbour one base away suggests this may be a read error. The chain is built from TRBV28 and TRBJ2-7; 10 bases line up with TRBD2. This CDR3 is built from 14 residues. With V trimmed by 7 bases and J by 3 bases, 6 bases remained unmatched. Germline CDR1 is MDHEN and CDR2 is SYDVKM. CDR3 in amino acids: CASKPRTSGYEQYF. The DNA of the CDR3 is TGTGCCAGCAAACCCAGGACTAGCGGCTACGAGCAGTACTTC.

V gene TRBV28 combines with J gene TRBJ2-1, with 8 bases fitting TRBD1. CDR3 length equals 15 residues. From germline, CDR1 is MDHEN and CDR2 SYDVKM. V lost 6 bases, J lost 1 base, and 5 bases stayed unmatched. CDR3 bases: TGTGCCAGCAGAAGAACAGGGGGGTCCTACAATGAGCAGTTCTTC. This translates into CASRRTGGSYNEQFF.

As concerns this clonotype: Possible read error: a much larger clone is one base away. V and J are TRBV10-3 and TRBJ1-2; TRBD1 might be the D (6 bases). The V gene lost 4 bases and the J gene lost 6 bases, with 15 bases spanning the gap. Looked up from germline, CDR1 is ENHRY and CDR2 is SYGVKD. The CDR3 is 14 amino acids. The chain's CDR3 is CAISVFDRNHGYTF. The CDR3, as DNA: TGTGCCATCAGTGTTTTCGACAGGAACCATGGCTACACCTTC.

V usage is TRBV28 and J usage is TRBJ2-1, with D maybe TRBD1 (7 bases). The CDR3 sequence is 19 residues long. Germline assignment: CDR1 MDHEN and CDR2 SYDVKM. V was trimmed by 7 bases and J by 4 bases, leaving 29 bases between them. The CDR3 here is CASTVVGGGGVRRYNEQFF. In DNA form, the CDR3 reads TGTGCCAGCACTGTTGTAGGGGGCGGCGGGGTGAGGCGTTACAATGAGCAGTTCTTC.

This clonotype appeared a few times. V and J are TRBV2 and TRBJ2-5, with D maybe TRBD2 (5 bases). Germline assignment: CDR1 SNHLY and CDR2 FYNNEI. This CDR3 spans 11 amino acids. V was trimmed by 6 bases and J by 10 bases, leaving 12 bases between them. This CDR3 is CASSREGHQYF. CDR3 nucleotides: TGTGCCAGCAGCCGAGAGGGCCACCAGTACTTC.